The rows below give T cell receptor beta chains drawn from one sample of a study of OX40 agonist ivuxolimab in advanced cancers. The table came from immunoSEQ multiplex PCR; TCRdb's copy has only in-frame clones and leaves some out. The repertoire holds roughly 70,000 clones, 80% to 90% seen once, with more than 0.65% in the top ten. Sequences were derived from CD4+ or CD8+ T cells sorted from blood, sampled in a trial of the OX40 agonist ivuxolimab. Receptors originate from an adult with an advanced solid tumor such as melanoma, head and neck, liver or kidney cancer. Each CDR3 is given with its conserved first and last residue. Each record gives: D gene, J gene, V gene, clone size, CDR3 DNA, CDR3 protein. The D gene is left open where the match is weak. A row's size may be missing; if present it is once, few, many or a size class.

. TRBJ2-3 TRBV10-3 few TGTGCCATCAGTGAGTCAAACGGGGTTGGCACAGATACGCAGTATTTT CAISESNGVGTDTQYF
. TRBJ1-4 TRBV2 . TGTGCCAGCATCCCGGGACGGAGAAATGAAAAACTGTTTTTT CASIPGRRNEKLFF
. TRBJ1-1 TRBV4-3 . TGCGCCAGCAGCCAAGAGGGTATCACTGAAGCTTTCTTT CASSQEGITEAFF
TRBD2 TRBJ2-6 TRBV18 once TGTGCCAGCTCACCTCAGCGGGGGGGCCCTGACTCTGGGGCCAACGTCCTGACTTTC CASSPQRGGPDSGANVLTF
. TRBJ2-7 TRBV7-9 . TGTGCCAGCAGGACCGGGACACCATCCTACGAGCAGTACTTC CASRTGTPSYEQYF
. TRBJ2-5 TRBV4-1 few TGCGCCAGCAGCCAAAATGGCCTTCAGACCCAGTACTTC CASSQNGLQTQYF
. TRBJ2-3 TRBV29-1 . TGCAGCGTTGTGCCCCCCGGTGGGGGCACAGATACGCAGTATTTT CSVVPPGGGTDTQYF
. TRBJ2-1 TRBV6-5 . TGTGCCAGCAGTTACCGGAATGAGCAGTTCTTC CASSYRNEQFF
TRBD1 TRBJ1-2 TRBV18 few TGTGCCAGCTCACCAGACAGGGGGATCGGCTACACCTTC CASSPDRGIGYTF
TRBD2 TRBJ2-3 TRBV27 . TGTGCCAGCAGTTCACTAGCGGGAGCTTTTGCAGATACGCAGTATTTT CASSSLAGAFADTQYF
. TRBJ2-7 TRBV27 once TGTGCCAGCATCACAATGGGGGGGGCCTCCTACGAGCAGTACTTC CASITMGGASYEQYF
. TRBJ2-7 TRBV19 . TGTGCCAGTAGTCATCCGAGGGCAGGGTCCTACGAGCAGTACTTC CASSHPRAGSYEQYF
. TRBJ2-2 TRBV27 . TGTGCCAGCAAGACAGGATCGAACACCGGGGAGCTGTTTTTT CASKTGSNTGELFF
TRBD2 TRBJ2-2 TRBV6-6 . TGTGCCAGCACCTCCCCCGGACTAGCTGGGGCCGGGGAGCTGTTTTTT CASTSPGLAGAGELFF
. TRBJ1-2 TRBV7-2 . TGTGCCAGCAGCTTAGTGGACGGAGCTAACTATGGCTACACCTTC CASSLVDGANYGYTF